This TCR beta chain emerged from a study of human T cells and chemical hapten exposure (dated by TCRdb to the early 2020s). In terms of the full investigation: Libraries were pooled for sequencing, and variation in per-sample TCR yields was attributed mainly to small differences in library volumes within the pool. For every blood RNA sample, sequencing covered both the TCR alpha and TCR beta chains. This study followed changes in the peripheral blood TCR repertoire in vivo during primary and secondary sensitization of alopecia patients to the hapten diphenylcyclopropenone (DPC). Broader findings and caveats from the paper: After repeated subsampling, the strength of the expansion versus patch-test correlation and the threshold at which it became significant changed. DPC sensitization did not change how many TCRs were above 1 in 1000 frequency, and no evidence was found of alterations in global repertoire structure.

The library was built by means of RACE. Sequencer: NextSeq 500. Library preparation attached unique molecular identifiers to individual cDNA molecules for quantitative, reproducible TCR counting. The paper's data handling went like this. A median of roughly 100,000 TCRs per sample was observed, with a range of roughly 23,224 to 700,000. The Decombinator software suite was used to annotate V, J and CDR3 in the TCR reads. To make PS versus PT1 abundance plots, every sample was subsampled to the same number of TCRs (28,000). TCRs were defined as expanded if absent before sensitization and observed at least eight times at the 2-week time point. TCRdb's own reprocessing of the public reads used fastp at Q25 and MiXCR and kept productive beta chains. Merged by CDR3 protein, the rows form single entries marked with the most common genes and DNA. The V and J calls reflect TCRdb's pipeline rather than the authors' work. The sample yields roughly 100,000 distinct CDR3 sequences; approximately 9% were counted once. The ten largest make up about 3% of the sample.

Comment on this clonotype: Its antigen target is currently unknown. The input lacks base qualities; no much larger clone sits a single base away.

The meaning of the sample's time point label: healthy volunteer bleed at 2 weeks. Total RNA was extracted from unfractionated whole blood collected in Tempus Blood RNA tubes. Five or six healthy volunteers served as TCR sequencing controls and were bled at day 0, 2 weeks and 6 weeks. The CDR3 holds 14 amino acids from the cysteine to the phenylalanine. Only the CDR3 portion is preserved as DNA: 42 bases, with reading frame beginning at the first base. According to the germline V gene, CDR1 reads SNHLY and CDR2 reads FYNNEI. The chain is made from TRBV2 and TRBJ1-1; TRBD1 is perhaps the D gene, given 5 matching bases. The source of this sequence is a female donor in good health. Some clones in this sample may be carry-over from other donors' samples. Sequencing was carried out using whole blood. The nucleotides read TGTGCGGGGCTACGTGTTGAGGTGAACACTGAAGCTTTCTTT. Its product reads: CAGLRVEVNTEAFF.